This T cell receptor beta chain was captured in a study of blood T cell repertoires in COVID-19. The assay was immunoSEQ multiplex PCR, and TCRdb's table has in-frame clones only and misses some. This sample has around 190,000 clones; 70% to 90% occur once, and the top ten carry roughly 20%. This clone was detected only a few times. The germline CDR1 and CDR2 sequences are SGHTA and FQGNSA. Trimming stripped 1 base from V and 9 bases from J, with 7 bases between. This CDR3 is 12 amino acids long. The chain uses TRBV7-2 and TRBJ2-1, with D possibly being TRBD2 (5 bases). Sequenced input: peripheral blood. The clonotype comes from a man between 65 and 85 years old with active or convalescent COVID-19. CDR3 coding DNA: TGTGCCAGCAGCTTAGTAAGCGGTGAGCAGTTCTTC. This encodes CASSLVSGEQFF.